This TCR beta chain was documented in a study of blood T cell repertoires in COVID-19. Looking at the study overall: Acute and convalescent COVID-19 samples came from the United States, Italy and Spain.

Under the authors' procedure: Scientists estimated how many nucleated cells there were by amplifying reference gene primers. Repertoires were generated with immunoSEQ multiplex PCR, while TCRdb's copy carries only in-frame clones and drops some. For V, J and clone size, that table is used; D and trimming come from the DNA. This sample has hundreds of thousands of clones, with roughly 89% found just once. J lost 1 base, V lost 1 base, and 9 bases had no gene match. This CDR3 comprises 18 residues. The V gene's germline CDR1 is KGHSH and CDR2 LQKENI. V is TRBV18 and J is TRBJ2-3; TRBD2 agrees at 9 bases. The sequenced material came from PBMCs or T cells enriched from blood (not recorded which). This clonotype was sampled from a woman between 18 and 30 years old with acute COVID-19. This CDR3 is CASSPLEGSGSRTDTQYF. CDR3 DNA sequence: TGTGCCAGCTCACCACTCGAGGGTAGCGGGAGTCGCACAGATACGCAGTATTTT.